This entry lists 13 T cell receptor beta chains sequenced from one sample in a study of cytomegalovirus exposure and HLA in healthy donors. Primers for the PCR totalled 60 Vbeta and 13 Jbeta. Produced via immunoSEQ multiplex PCR; TCRdb's table is partial and in-frame only. The sample lists over 75,000 clones; roughly 80% were seen once. The sample taken for sequencing was PBMCs. These receptors were obtained from a man aged 35-49 years in good health and CMV-seropositive.

For this clone: The junction departs from germline at one end; a sequencing error may be responsible. The chain recombines TRBV4-2 with TRBJ2-2; no clear D gene. The CDR3 spans 14 residues. Germline assignment: CDR1 LGHNA and CDR2 YNFKEQ. CDR3 protein: CASSKDLITGELFF. In DNA form, the CDR3 reads TGTGCCAGCAGCAAAGACTTAATAACCGGGGAGCTGTTTTTT.

The J gene is TRBJ2-5, the V gene TRBV12-5, with 7 bases lining up with TRBD1. The CDR3 loop spans 15 amino acids. V dropped 2 bases and J dropped 7; count of bases not matched to a gene: 10. Germline assignment: CDR1 LGHNT and CDR2 FRNRAP. The CDR3 nucleotides are TGTGCTAGTGGTTTGCCGGACAGGAGCTTCGGGACCCAGTACTTC. Protein sequence: CASGLPDRSFGTQYF. The entire variable domain, with the rest obtained from reference TRBV12-5 and TRBJ2-5, is as follows: DARVTQTPRHKVTEMGQEVTMRCQPILGHNTVFWYRQTMMQGLELLAYFRNRAPLDDSGMPKDRFSAEMPDATLATLKIQPSEPRDSAVYFCASGLPDRSFGTQYFGPGTRLLVL.

The chain carries TRBV28 and TRBJ1-2, with TRBD1 matching 7 bases. With V trimmed by 5 bases and J by 3 bases, 9 bases remained unmatched. CDR1 is MDHEN and CDR2 is SYDVKM in the germline V gene. The CDR3 contains 15 residues. This CDR3 reads CASSRQGVKDYGYTF. CDR3 in DNA: TGTGCCAGCAGTCGTCAGGGGGTTAAGGACTATGGCTACACCTTC.

This clone was seen once. The chain combines TRBV4-3 with TRBJ2-1; no reliable D call. Looked up from germline, CDR1 is LGHNA and CDR2 is YSLEER. The CDR3 is made up of 13 amino acids. V lost 2 bases and J 5 bases, leaving 7 bases between the germline ends. CDR3 residues: CASSQRSDNEQFF. CDR3 bases: TGCGCCAGCAGCCAAAGGAGCGACAATGAGCAGTTCTTC.

This clone was picked up one time. This sequence joins TRBV27 and TRBJ2-5, with 8 nucleotides matching TRBD1. This CDR3 spans 16 amino acids. V lost 0 bases, J lost 4 bases, and 7 bases stayed unmatched. The germline V gene encodes CDR1 MNHEY and CDR2 SMNVEV (reference sequence). The CDR3, as DNA: TGTGCCAGCAGTTTATCCCCTCTGACAGGGGTAGAGACCCAGTACTTC. Translation: CASSLSPLTGVETQYF.

This chain connects TRBV27 to TRBJ1-4; 8 bases match TRBD1. Germline V gives CDR1 MNHEY, CDR2 SMNVEV (reference sequence). V lost 4 bases to trimming and J lost 4 bases; unmatched junction nucleotides: 11. The CDR3 has 17 residues. The CDR3 bases are TGTGCCAGCAGTTCTGGACGACAGGGGCTATTTAATGAAAAACTGTTTTTT. The encoded protein is CASSSGRQGLFNEKLFF. Full variable domain (outside the CDR3, taken from reference TRBV27 and TRBJ1-4): EAQVTQNPRYLITVTGKKLTVTCSQNMNHEYMSWYRQDPGLGLRQIYYSMNVEVTDKGDVPEGYKVSRKEKRNFPLILESPSPNQTSLYFCASSSGRQGLFNEKLFFGSGTQLSVL.

The V and J genes are TRBV11-3 and TRBJ2-5, with a possible D match to TRBD2 (7 bases). The length of the CDR3 is 16 residues. V was trimmed by 1 base and J by 1 base, leaving 13 bases between them. Germline CDR1 is SGHNT and CDR2 is YENEEA. The chain's CDR3 is CASSLGIGGVQETQYF. In DNA, the CDR3 is TGTGCCAGCAGCTTAGGTATAGGGGGGGTCCAAGAGACCCAGTACTTC.

This chain links TRBV5-6 with TRBJ2-3; D is perhaps TRBD2 (5 bases). Trimming took off 2 bases at V and 4 bases at J, with 8 bases between the two ends. Germline V gene sequence: CDR1 SGHDT, CDR2 YYEEEE. This CDR3 region has 13 residues. Here the CDR3 reads CASSFTGADTQYF. The CDR3 DNA sequence: TGTGCCAGCAGCTTCACCGGGGCAGATACGCAGTATTTT.

This clone came up once. The rearrangement joins TRBV5-4 to TRBJ2-7, with D possibly being TRBD1 (6 bases). Germline V gene lookup returns CDR1 SGHNT and CDR2 YYREEE (reference sequence). The CDR3 is made up of 13 amino acids. V was pared by 4 bases and J by 3 bases, with 11 bases between. CDR3 in amino acids: CASSAQGSYEQYF. The CDR3 nucleotides are TGTGCCAGCAGCGCCCAGGGGAGCTACGAGCAGTACTTC.

This clone turned up a few times. V is TRBV19 and J is TRBJ2-6, with D possibly matching TRBD1 (5 bases). CDR3 size: 16 residues. The germline V gene encodes CDR1 LNHDA and CDR2 SQIVND (reference sequence). The V end lost 5 bases, the J end lost 0 bases, and 11 bases lay between the germline ends. Here the CDR3 reads CASSSRQFSGANVLTF. The CDR3 nucleotides are TGTGCCAGTAGTTCCAGACAGTTCTCTGGGGCCAACGTCCTGACTTTC.

The chain is built from TRBV9 and TRBJ2-7; TRBD1 matches at 10 bases. The germline CDR1 and CDR2 sequences are SGDLS and YYNGEE. The CDR3 has 14 residues. Trimming at V came to 5 bases and at J to 4 bases, leaving 6 bases not matched to a gene. In DNA form, the CDR3 reads TGTGCCAGCAGTGCTGGACAGGGGGTATACGAGCAGTACTTC. It codes for CASSAGQGVYEQYF.

This chain joins TRBV5-1 and TRBJ2-3; TRBD1 matches 7 bases. Germline trimming cut 4 bases from V and 0 bases from J; bases unmatched to any gene: 5. CDR3 size: 15 residues. Germline V gives CDR1 SGHRS, CDR2 YFSETQ. The CDR3 DNA sequence: TGCGCCAGCAGCAAGGGACAGACTAGCACAGATACGCAGTATTTT. It codes for CASSKGQTSTDTQYF.

The rearrangement links TRBV15 to TRBJ1-2; 9 bases fit TRBD1. Germline V gives CDR1 LNHNV, CDR2 YYDKDF (reference sequence). The CDR3 totals 15 residues. V was clipped by 1 base and J by 2 bases; unmatched bases: 2. The CDR3 loop reads CATSRGGTGNYGYTF. The CDR3 DNA follows: TGTGCCACCAGCAGAGGGGGGACAGGGAACTATGGCTACACCTTC.